The present T cell receptor (beta chain) was sequenced within a study of OX40 agonist ivuxolimab in advanced cancers. This clone was observed a handful of times. Its antigen is unidentified. V was trimmed by 1 base and J by 3 bases, leaving 9 bases between them. The CDR3 runs to 15 residues. Germline V gives CDR1 SEHNR, CDR2 FQNEAQ (reference sequence). Baseline, cycle 4 day 1, and cycle 7 day 1 were the blood sampling points. Regarding the study as a whole: By week 6 at 0.1 to 3.0 mg/kg, blood CD4+ and CD8+ T cells had expanded clonally.

Profiled with immunoSEQ multiplex PCR; TCRdb holds only in-frame clones, not every one. Counted here are about 84,000 clones, about 92% occurring once; the ten biggest clones make up over 0.15%. This material consisted of CD4+ or CD8+ T cells sorted from blood, taken in a trial of the OX40 agonist ivuxolimab. The genes are TRBV7-9 and TRBJ1-4; TRBD1 might be the D (5 bases). The receptor was isolated from an adult with an advanced solid tumor such as melanoma, head and neck, liver or kidney cancer. CDR3 DNA: TGTGCCAGCAGCTTAGTAGACAGATCTAATGAAAAACTGTTTTTT. It is translated as CASSLVDRSNEKLFF.